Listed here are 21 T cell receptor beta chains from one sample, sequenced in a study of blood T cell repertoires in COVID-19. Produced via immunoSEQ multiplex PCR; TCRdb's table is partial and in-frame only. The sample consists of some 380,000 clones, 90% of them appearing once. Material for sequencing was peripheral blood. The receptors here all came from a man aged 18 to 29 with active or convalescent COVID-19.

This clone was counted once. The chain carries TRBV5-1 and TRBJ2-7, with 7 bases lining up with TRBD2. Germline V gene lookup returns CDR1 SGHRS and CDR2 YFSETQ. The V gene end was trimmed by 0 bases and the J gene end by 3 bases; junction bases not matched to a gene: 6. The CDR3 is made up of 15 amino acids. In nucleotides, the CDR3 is TGCGCCAGCAGCTTGGGCCTAGCGGAAAACTACGAGCAGTACTTC. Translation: CASSLGLAENYEQYF.

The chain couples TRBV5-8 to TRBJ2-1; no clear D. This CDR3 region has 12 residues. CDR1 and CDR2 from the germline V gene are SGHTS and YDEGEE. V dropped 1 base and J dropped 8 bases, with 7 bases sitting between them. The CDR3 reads CASSLFEDEQFF. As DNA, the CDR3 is TGTGCCAGCAGCTTGTTTGAGGATGAGCAGTTCTTC. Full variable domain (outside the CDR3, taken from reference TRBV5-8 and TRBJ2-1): EAGVTQSPTHLIKTRGQQATLRCSPISGHTSVYWYQQALGLGLQFLLWYDEGEERNRGNFPPRFSGRQFPNYSSELNVNALELEDSALYLCASSLFEDEQFFGPGTRLTVL.

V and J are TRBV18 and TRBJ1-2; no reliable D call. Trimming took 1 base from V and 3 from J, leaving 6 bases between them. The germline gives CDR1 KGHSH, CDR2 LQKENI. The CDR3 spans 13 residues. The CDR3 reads CASSPQGDYGYTF. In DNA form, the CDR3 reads TGTGCCAGCTCACCACAGGGAGACTATGGCTACACCTTC. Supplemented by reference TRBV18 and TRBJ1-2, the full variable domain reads NAGVMQNPRHLVRRRGQEARLRCSPMKGHSHVYWYRQLPEEGLKFMVYLQKENIIDESGMPKERFSAEFPKEGPSILRIQQVVRGDSAAYFCASSPQGDYGYTFGSGTRLTVV.

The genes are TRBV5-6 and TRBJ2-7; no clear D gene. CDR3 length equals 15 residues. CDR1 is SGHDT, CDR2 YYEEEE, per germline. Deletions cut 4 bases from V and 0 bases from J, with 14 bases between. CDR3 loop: CASSPNYVRSYEQYF. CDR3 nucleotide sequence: TGTGCCAGCAGCCCCAACTACGTTCGCTCCTACGAGCAGTACTTC.

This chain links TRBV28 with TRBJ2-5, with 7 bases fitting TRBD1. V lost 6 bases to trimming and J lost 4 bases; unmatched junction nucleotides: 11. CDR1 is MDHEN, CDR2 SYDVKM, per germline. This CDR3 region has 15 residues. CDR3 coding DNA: TGTGCCAGCAGCCAGGACAGGCGTAGGGGAGAGACCCAGTACTTC. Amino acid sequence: CASSQDRRRGETQYF.

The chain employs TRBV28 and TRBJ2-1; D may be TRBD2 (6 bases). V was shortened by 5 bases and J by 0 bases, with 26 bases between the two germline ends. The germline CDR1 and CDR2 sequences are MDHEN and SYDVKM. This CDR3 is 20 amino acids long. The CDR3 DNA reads TGTGCCAGCAGTCCAACGCGAGGCAAGGACTACTTGAGCTCCTACAATGAGCAGTTCTTC. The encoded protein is CASSPTRGKDYLSSYNEQFF.

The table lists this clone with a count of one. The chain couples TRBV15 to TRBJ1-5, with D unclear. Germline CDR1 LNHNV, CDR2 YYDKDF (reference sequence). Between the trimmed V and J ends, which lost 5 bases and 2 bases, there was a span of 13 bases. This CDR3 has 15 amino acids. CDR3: CATSGGSAGNQPQHF. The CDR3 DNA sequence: TGTGCCACCAGCGGCGGGTCCGCGGGCAATCAGCCCCAGCATTTT.

The CDR3 DNA follows: TGTGCCAGCGGCTTACAGGCGGCATATAATTCACCCCTCCACTTT. Its protein is CASGLQAAYNSPLHF. The V call is TRBV2, the J call TRBJ1-6; tentative D call: TRBD1 (5 bases). V shed 8 bases and J shed 4 bases, with 15 bases lying between them. Germline loops: CDR1 SNHLY, CDR2 FYNNEI. The CDR3 runs 15 residues.

The CDR3 loop reads CASSSQSQGGHNEQFF. For the CDR3, the DNA is TGTGCCAGCAGCTCCCAGTCGCAGGGAGGGCACAATGAGCAGTTCTTC. The chain carries TRBV11-3 and TRBJ2-1, with 7 bases matching TRBD2. V lost 4 bases and J lost 5; bases outside the gene matches: 11. Germline loops: CDR1 SGHNT, CDR2 YENEEA. The CDR3 is made up of 16 amino acids.

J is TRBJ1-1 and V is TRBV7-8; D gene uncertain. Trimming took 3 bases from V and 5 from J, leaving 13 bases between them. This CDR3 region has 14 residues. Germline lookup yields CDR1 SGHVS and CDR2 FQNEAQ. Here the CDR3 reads CASSFGLRRTEAFF. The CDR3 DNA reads TGTGCCAGCAGCTTCGGGCTCCGGAGGACTGAAGCTTTCTTT.

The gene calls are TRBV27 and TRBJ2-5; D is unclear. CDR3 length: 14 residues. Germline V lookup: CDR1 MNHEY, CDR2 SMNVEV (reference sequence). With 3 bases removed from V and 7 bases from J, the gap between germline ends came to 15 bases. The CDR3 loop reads CASSLTLGARTQYF. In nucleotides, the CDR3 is TGTGCCAGCAGTTTGACCCTAGGCGCGCGGACCCAGTACTTC.

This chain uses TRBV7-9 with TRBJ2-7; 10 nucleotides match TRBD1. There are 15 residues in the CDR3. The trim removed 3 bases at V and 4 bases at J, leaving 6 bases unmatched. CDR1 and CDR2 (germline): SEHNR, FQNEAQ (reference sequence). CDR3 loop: CASSLRDRGFYEQYF. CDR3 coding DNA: TGTGCCAGCAGCTTGCGGGACAGGGGATTTTACGAGCAGTACTTC.

The CDR3 sequence is CASTLIENLFSTDTQYF. The CDR3, as DNA: TGTGCCAGCACCCTAATAGAGAATCTATTTTCAACAGATACGCAGTATTTT. V and J are TRBV9 and TRBJ2-3; no definite D call. CDR1 and CDR2 (germline): SGDLS, YYNGEE. This CDR3 has 17 amino acids. The germline V and J ends were trimmed by 6 bases and 3 bases, with 23 bases remaining between them.

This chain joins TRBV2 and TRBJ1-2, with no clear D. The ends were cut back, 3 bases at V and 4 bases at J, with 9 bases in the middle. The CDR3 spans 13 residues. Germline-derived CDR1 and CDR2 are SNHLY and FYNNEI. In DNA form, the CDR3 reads TGTGCCAGCAGTGACGCAGTCTTCTATGGCTACACCTTC. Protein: CASSDAVFYGYTF.

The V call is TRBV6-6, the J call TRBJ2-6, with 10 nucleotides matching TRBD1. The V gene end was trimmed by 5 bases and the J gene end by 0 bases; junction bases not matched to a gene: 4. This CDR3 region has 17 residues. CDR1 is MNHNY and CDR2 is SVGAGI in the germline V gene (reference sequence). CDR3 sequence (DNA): TGTGCCAGCAGTCACCGGGACAGGGGCTCTGGGGCCAACGTCCTGACTTTC. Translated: CASSHRDRGSGANVLTF.

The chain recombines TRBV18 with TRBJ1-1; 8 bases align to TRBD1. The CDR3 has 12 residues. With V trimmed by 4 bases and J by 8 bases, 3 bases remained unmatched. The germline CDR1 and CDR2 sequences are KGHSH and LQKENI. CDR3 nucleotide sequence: TGTGCCAGCTCACTCGGACAGGGCGAAGCTTTCTTT. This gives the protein CASSLGQGEAFF.

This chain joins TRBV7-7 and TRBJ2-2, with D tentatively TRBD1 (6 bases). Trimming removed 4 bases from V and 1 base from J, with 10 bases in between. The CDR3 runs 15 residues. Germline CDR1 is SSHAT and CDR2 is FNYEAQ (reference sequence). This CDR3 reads CASSSDRLNTGELFF. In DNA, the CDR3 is TGTGCCAGCAGCTCGGACAGATTGAACACCGGGGAGCTGTTTTTT.

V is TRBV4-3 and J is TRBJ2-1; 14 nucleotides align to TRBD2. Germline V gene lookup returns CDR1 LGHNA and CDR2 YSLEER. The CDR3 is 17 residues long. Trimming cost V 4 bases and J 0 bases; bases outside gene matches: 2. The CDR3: CASSRGTSGSSYNEQFF. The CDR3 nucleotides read TGCGCCAGCAGCCGCGGGACTAGCGGGAGCTCCTACAATGAGCAGTTCTTC.

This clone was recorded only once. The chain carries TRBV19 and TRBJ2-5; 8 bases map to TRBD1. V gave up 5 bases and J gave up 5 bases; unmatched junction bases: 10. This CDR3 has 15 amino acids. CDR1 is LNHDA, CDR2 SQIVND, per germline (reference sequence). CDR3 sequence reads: CASSDRTGPLETQYF. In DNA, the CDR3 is TGTGCCAGTAGTGACCGGACAGGGCCCCTGGAGACCCAGTACTTC.

The CDR3 DNA reads TGTGCCAGCTCAGCAGGGTCCGGGAGAGAGACCCAGTACTTC. This sequence encodes CASSAGSGRETQYF. This chain links TRBV18 with TRBJ2-5; D possibly corresponds to TRBD2 (6 bases). The ends were cut back, 5 bases at V and 4 bases at J, with 14 bases in the middle. The CDR3 totals 14 residues. CDR1 is KGHSH, CDR2 LQKENI, per germline. Full variable domain (remainder filled in from reference TRBV18 and TRBJ2-5): NAGVMQNPRHLVRRRGQEARLRCSPMKGHSHVYWYRQLPEEGLKFMVYLQKENIIDESGMPKERFSAEFPKEGPSILRIQQVVRGDSAAYFCASSAGSGRETQYFGPGTRLLVL.

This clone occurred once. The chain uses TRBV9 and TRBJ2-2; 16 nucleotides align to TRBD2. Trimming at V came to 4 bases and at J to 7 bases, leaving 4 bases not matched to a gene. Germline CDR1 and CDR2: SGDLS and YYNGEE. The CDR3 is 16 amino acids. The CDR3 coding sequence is TGTGCCAGCAGCTACGGGACTAGCGGGGGGGTCGGGGAGCTGTTTTTT. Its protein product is CASSYGTSGGVGELFF.